This record looks at one T cell receptor beta chain sequence and its context. Antigen: not known. The data were taken from a study of T cell responses to AZD1222 COVID-19 vaccine. Clones were read by immunoSEQ multiplex PCR, and TCRdb kept only the in-frame ones, dropping some. In the table there are 70,000 or so clones, around nine tenths of which are singletons. The germline V gene encodes CDR1 MDHEN and CDR2 SYDVKM. Between the trimmed V and J ends, which lost 3 bases and 2 bases, there was a span of 11 bases. CDR3 length: 15 amino acids. Study results and limitations: Sampling captured repertoires only after the peak T cell response. Among those given AZD1222, only five or six were seropositive at baseline.

The genes are TRBV28 and TRBJ1-3; D remains ambiguous. This sample comprised peripheral blood, obtained on day 0 of AZD1222 vaccination. The source of this sequence is an adult in good health. CDR3 region: CASSLNPVPGNTIYF. CDR3 coding DNA: TGTGCCAGCAGTTTGAATCCGGTCCCTGGAAACACCATATATTTT.